The clone carrying this TCR beta chain came up once. The germline V gene has CDR1 SGHTA and CDR2 FQGNSA. The CDR3 sequence is 18 residues long. The V and J ends lost 7 bases and 0 bases, in that order; junction bases with no gene match: 14. The sample is drawn from a study of blood T cell repertoires in COVID-19. Study in general: Researchers got acute and convalescent COVID-19 samples from the United States, Italy and Spain. The cDNA or gDNA used as material had been derived from T cells, B-cell-depleted T cells, or PBMCs.

In the original processing: Amplification of reference gene primers provided the estimated nucleated cell counts. The assay was immunoSEQ multiplex PCR, and TCRdb's table has in-frame clones only and misses some. That table supplies the V and J calls and clone size; D and trimming were determined from the DNA. The repertoire holds 340,000 or so clones, with around 88% as singletons. The material sequenced was peripheral blood. This clonotype was obtained from a man younger than 45 with active or convalescent COVID-19. The rearrangement uses TRBV7-2 and TRBJ2-2; TRBD2 matches at 7 bases. CDR3 amino acids: CASIRRAGDPANTGELFF. The CDR3 DNA sequence: TGTGCCAGCATCCGTCGGGCGGGGGACCCCGCGAACACCGGGGAGCTGTTTTTT. Looking up the rest from reference TRBV7-2 and TRBJ2-2 gives the full variable domain: GAGVSQSPSNKVTEKGKDVELRCDPISGHTALYWYRQSLGQGLEFLIYFQGNSAPDKSGLPSDRFSAERTGGSVSTLTIQRTQQEDSAVYLCASIRRAGDPANTGELFFGEGSRLTVL.